Below are 21 T cell receptor beta chains sequenced from a single sample in a study of post-analysis software for immune sequencing data. Whole-study findings and limits: Patients showed TRBV5-6, TRBV5-1 and TRBV20-1 among a few TRBV segments more frequent than in controls.

Unique molecular identifiers were carried by the TCR beta cDNA libraries. One entry per CDR3 protein results from TCRdb running MiXCR on the PCR reads. The data hold just over 250,000 distinct CDR3 sequences, with around 34% observed a single time. Antigens for these TCRs are unknown. Material for sequencing was blood. Source of these receptors: a girl aged 10 to 17 with multiple sclerosis.

V usage is TRBV29-1 and J usage is TRBJ2-3; TRBD2 matches at 9 bases. Germline CDR1 and CDR2: SQVTM and ANQGSEA. V lost 3 bases, J lost 2 bases, and 6 bases stayed unmatched. The CDR3 spans 15 residues. The CDR3 region has the DNA TGCAGCGTTGAGCTGGGCGGGGGGGCCACAGATACGCAGTATTTT. It translates to CSVELGGGATDTQYF.

This clonotype was observed many times. V is TRBV6-2 or TRBV6-3 and J is TRBJ2-1; 10 positions match TRBD2. Per the germline V gene, CDR1 is MNHEY and CDR2 is SVGEGT. CDR3 size: 16 residues. V gave up 2 bases and J gave up 6 bases; unmatched junction bases: 7. The CDR3 region has the DNA TGTGCCAGCAGTTACCCAACTAGCGGGACTCGCAATGAGCAGTTCTTC. Residues: CASSYPTSGTRNEQFF.

This clonotype was counted a few times. This chain links TRBV7-2 with TRBJ1-1, with TRBD1 as a possible D gene (5 bases). CDR1 is SGHTA, CDR2 FQGNSA, per germline. V lost 2 bases, J lost 10 bases, and 11 bases lay in between. This CDR3 has 12 amino acids. In DNA, the CDR3 is TGTGCCAGCAGCTTATTGACAGTCGTAGCTTTCTTT. The encoded protein is CASSLLTVVAFF.

This clonotype was picked up a small number of times. A single base separates this from a much larger clone, so it may be a read error. The genes are TRBV29-1 and TRBJ2-5; 7 positions agree with TRBD2. CDR1 SQVTM and CDR2 ANQGSEA come from the germline V gene. CDR3 length: 12 residues. The CDR3 coding sequence is TGCAGTCTGGTGGGGGGGGGGAATGAGCAGTACTTC. Protein product: CSLVGGGNEQYF.

This clonotype was found many times. The J gene is TRBJ2-3, the V gene TRBV21-1; no DNA check was done on the table's D call, TRBD2. TRBV21-1 is a recognized pseudogene. The length of the CDR3 is 14 residues. The CDR3 here is CASSGPKGSDTQYF. The CDR3 DNA sequence: TGTGCCAGCAGCGGGCCCAAGGGCTCAGATACGCAGTATTTT.

A word on this clonotype: This clone may be a read error of a much larger clone one base away. The chain links TRBV12-3 or TRBV12-4 to TRBJ1-6; no reliable D call. With 6 bases removed from V and 0 bases from J, the gap between germline ends came to 15 bases. The CDR3 sequence is 17 residues long. The CDR3 coding sequence is TGTGCCAGCAGCTGGCGGACGGATAGCTCCTATAATTCACCCCTCCACTTT. It is translated as CASSWRTDSSYNSPLHF.

A word on this clonotype: A much larger clone lies a single base off, so this may be a read error. The CDR3 carries no conserved terminal phenylalanine or tryptophan, so it likely arises from a read error. The chain is built from TRBV6-5 and TRBJ2-1; TRBD2 matches at 16 bases. V shed 4 bases and J 8 bases; nucleotides not matched to a gene: 17. This CDR3 has 20 amino acids. Germline V gene lookup returns CDR1 MNHEY and CDR2 SVGAGI. CDR3 loop: CASSFSYGTSGRVPGDEQFV. The CDR3, as DNA: TGTGCCAGCAGTTTTTCGTATGGGACTAGCGGGAGGGTTCCAGGCGATGAGCAGTTCGTC.

This clonotype appeared a single time. The gene calls are TRBV12-3 or TRBV12-4 and TRBJ2-1; the D gene is possibly TRBD2 (6 bases). V was shortened by 3 bases and J by 4 bases, with 13 bases between the two germline ends. The CDR3 is 15 amino acids. The CDR3 DNA is TGTGCCAGCAGTTTGGACGGGAGCAGGTACAATGAGCAGTTCTTC. Translation gives CASSLDGSRYNEQFF.

This clonotype was seen at least ten times. The chain uses TRBV20-1 and TRBJ2-1; TRBD1 aligns across 8 bases. Unmatched junction bases numbered 17, after V lost 7 bases and J lost 9 bases. The CDR3 loop spans 15 amino acids. Germline CDR1 and CDR2: DFQATT and SNEGSKA (reference sequence). CDR3 region: CSGVDRANSGPEQFF. The CDR3 region has the DNA TGCAGTGGAGTGGACAGGGCTAACAGCGGGCCTGAGCAGTTCTTC.

In the case of this clonotype: Sequence at one end of the junction differs from germline and may be a read error. The V call is TRBV12-3 or TRBV12-4, the J call TRBJ2-2; the D gene could be TRBD1 or TRBD2 (5 bases each). CDR3 length: 16 amino acids. In DNA, the CDR3 is TGTGCCAGCAGGGTCGCAACGGGGCGTAACGCCGGGCAGCTGTTTTTT. This sequence encodes CASRVATGRNAGQLFF.

J is TRBJ1-1 and V is TRBV7-3; 7 bases are a match to TRBD1. This CDR3 comprises 17 residues. CDR1 is SGHTA and CDR2 is FQGTGA in the germline V gene. With V trimmed by 1 base and J by 5 bases, 13 bases remained unmatched. The CDR3 loop reads CASSLIAGDSHLTEAFF. The DNA for the CDR3 is TGTGCCAGCAGCTTAATCGCAGGGGACAGTCACTTGACTGAAGCTTTCTTT.

This clonotype was recorded at least ten times. This rearrangement joins TRBV7-2 to TRBJ2-7, with D perhaps assigned TRBD1 or TRBD2 (5 bases each). V was pared by 1 base and J by 7 bases, with 17 bases between. CDR3 length: 15 amino acids. CDR1 is SGHTA and CDR2 is FQGNSA in the germline V gene. The CDR3 nucleotides read TGTGCCAGCAGCTTAGTCTGGGGGAGTCTGGGTGAGCAGTACTTC. Translating it yields CASSLVWGSLGEQYF. Full variable domain (missing parts from reference TRBV7-2 and TRBJ2-7): GAGVSQSPSNKVTEKGKDVELRCDPISGHTALYWYRQSLGQGLEFLIYFQGNSAPDKSGLPSDRFSAERTGGSVSTLTIQRTQQEDSAVYLCASSLVWGSLGEQYFGPGTRLTVT.

This clonotype was counted a few times. The V gene is TRBV5-1, the J gene TRBJ1-1; TRBD1 is a possible D gene (6 bases). The V gene lost 0 bases and the J gene lost 4 bases, with 13 bases spanning the gap. The germline V gene encodes CDR1 SGHRS and CDR2 YFSETQ. The CDR3 is 15 residues long. The CDR3 protein is CASSLDRVGLTEAFF. The CDR3 DNA reads as TGCGCCAGCAGCTTGGACAGGGTGGGTCTCACTGAAGCTTTCTTT.

This clonotype was counted many times. The chain is built from TRBV20-1 and TRBJ2-1, with a possible D match to TRBD2 (7 bases). Germline CDR1 reads DFQATT; CDR2 reads SNEGSKA (reference sequence). The CDR3 sequence is 16 residues long. V was cut by 3 bases and J by 9 bases, with 24 bases left in between. The CDR3 coding sequence is TGCAGTGCTAGTGACCCCTGGCCGGGGGGCGGGGGTGAGCAGTTCTTC. Amino acids: CSASDPWPGGGGEQFF.

Only a few counts were recorded for this clonotype. This clone may be a read error of a much larger clone one base away. The chain recombines TRBV29-1 with TRBJ1-1; D might be TRBD1 (5 bases). Between the trimmed V and J ends, which lost 3 bases and 4 bases, there was a span of 12 bases. Germline assignment: CDR1 SQVTM and CDR2 ANQGSEA. The CDR3 runs 13 residues. Here the CDR3 reads CSVEGQGGTEAFF. Here the CDR3 DNA reads TGCAGCGTTGAGGGGCAGGGCGGCACTGAAGCTTTCTTT.

This clonotype was found many times. This chain's CDR3 is CASSPSGQLNTEAFF. CDR3 nucleotides: TGTGCCAGCAGCCCCTCAGGACAGCTGAACACTGAAGCTTTCTTT. The chain couples TRBV5-5 to TRBJ1-1, with D perhaps matching TRBD1 (6 bases). V lost 4 bases, J lost 0 bases, and 13 bases lay in between. Germline CDR1 SGHKS, CDR2 YYEKEE (reference sequence). CDR3 length equals 15 residues.

In regard to this clonotype: Being one base from a much bigger clone, this may be a read error. This chain joins TRBV14 and TRBJ2-3; no definite D call. CDR1 is SGHDN, CDR2 FVKESK, per germline. The CDR3 has 15 amino acids. The V gene lost 2 bases and the J gene lost 14 bases, with 23 bases spanning the gap. CDR3 loop: CASSQLGYSNEKLYF. The CDR3 bases are TGTGCCAGCAGCCAACTGGGCTATTCGAATGAAAAACTGTATTTT.

This clonotype is a singleton in its sample. The chain carries TRBV6-5 and TRBJ1-4; D is possibly TRBD1 (6 bases). Germline V gene sequence: CDR1 MNHEY, CDR2 SVGAGI. V lost 5 bases and J 8 bases, leaving 12 bases between the germline ends. The CDR3 is 13 amino acids. The CDR3 sequence: CASSLGGREKLFF. The CDR3 DNA reads TGTGCCAGCAGTCTCGGGGGCCGGGAAAAACTGTTTTTT.

This clonotype showed up just a few times. This clone may be a read error of a much larger clone one base away. The chain combines TRBV29-1 with TRBJ2-1; 8 bases are shared with TRBD1. The better agreement between TRBJ2-7 and the DNA end casts doubt on the J call. CDR3 size: 18 residues. Per germline, CDR1 SQVTM and CDR2 ANQGSEA. CDR3 DNA: TGCAGCGTTGTATCGCAGGGGGCCGACTTTCTCTTTTACAATGAGCAGTACTTC. Its protein product is CSVVSQGADFLFYNEQYF.

CDR3 coding DNA: TGTGCCAGCAGCAAAAGTTGTCTTGAGCAGTTCTTC. Translating gives CASSKSCLEQFF. The rearrangement uses TRBV21-1 and TRBJ2-1. TRBV21-1 is a known pseudogene. This CDR3 contains 12 residues.

This clonotype was seen many times. The chain has TRBV7-8 and TRBJ2-3; D unclear. The CDR3 extends over 13 amino acids. V was shortened by 3 bases and J by 7 bases, with 11 bases between the two germline ends. Germline CDR1 SGHVS, CDR2 FQNEAQ. CDR3 protein: CASSLSLTNTQYF. The CDR3 DNA reads TGTGCCAGCAGCTTGTCTCTGACAAATACGCAGTATTTT.